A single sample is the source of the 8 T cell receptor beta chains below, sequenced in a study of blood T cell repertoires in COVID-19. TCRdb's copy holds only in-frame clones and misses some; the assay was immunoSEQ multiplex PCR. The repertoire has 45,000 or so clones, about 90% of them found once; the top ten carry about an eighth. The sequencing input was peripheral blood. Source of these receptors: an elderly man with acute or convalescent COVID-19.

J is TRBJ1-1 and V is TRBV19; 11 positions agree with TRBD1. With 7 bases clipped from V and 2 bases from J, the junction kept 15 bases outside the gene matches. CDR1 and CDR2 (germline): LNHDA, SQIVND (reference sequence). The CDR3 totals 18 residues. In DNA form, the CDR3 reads TGTGCCAGTAAACGCGGACAGGGGGCCCAACGAGGCAACACTGAAGCTTTCTTT. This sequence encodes CASKRGQGAQRGNTEAFF.

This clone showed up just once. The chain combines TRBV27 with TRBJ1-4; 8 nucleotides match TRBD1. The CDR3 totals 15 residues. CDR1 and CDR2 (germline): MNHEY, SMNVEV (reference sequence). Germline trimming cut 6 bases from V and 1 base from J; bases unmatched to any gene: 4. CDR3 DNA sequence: TGTGCCAGCAGAAGACAGGGGCGAACTAATGAAAAACTGTTTTTT. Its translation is CASRRQGRTNEKLFF.

The CDR3 sequence is CASSLSQAEQYF. Written as DNA, the CDR3 is TGTGCCAGCAGTTTATCACAGGCCGAGCAGTACTTC. This chain links TRBV6-5 with TRBJ2-7, with a possible D match to TRBD1 (5 bases). This CDR3 has 12 amino acids. The V gene lost 4 bases and the J gene lost 6 bases, with 10 bases spanning the gap. Germline V CDR1 and CDR2: MNHEY, SVGAGI.

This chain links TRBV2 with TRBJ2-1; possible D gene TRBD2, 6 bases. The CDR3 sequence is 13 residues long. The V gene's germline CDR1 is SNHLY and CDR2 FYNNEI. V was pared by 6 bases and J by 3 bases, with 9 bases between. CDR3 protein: CASRRDHYNEQFF. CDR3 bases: TGTGCCAGCAGGCGGGACCACTACAATGAGCAGTTCTTC.

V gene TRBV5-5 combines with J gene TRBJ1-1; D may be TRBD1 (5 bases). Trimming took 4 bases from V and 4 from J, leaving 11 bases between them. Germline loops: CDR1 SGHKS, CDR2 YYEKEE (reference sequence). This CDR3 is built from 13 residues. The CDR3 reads CASSRQWSTEAFF. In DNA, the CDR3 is TGTGCCAGCAGCCGACAGTGGAGCACTGAAGCTTTCTTT.

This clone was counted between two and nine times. CDR3 bases: TGCGCCAGCAGCAGAGGAGGGGGCTCGCCTAGCACAGATACGCAGTATTTT. As protein: CASSRGGGSPSTDTQYF. The chain combines TRBV5-1 with TRBJ2-3; D is possibly TRBD1 (7 bases). Trimming removed 4 bases from V and 0 bases from J, with 18 bases in between. The CDR3 is 17 amino acids. The germline V gene has CDR1 SGHRS and CDR2 YFSETQ.

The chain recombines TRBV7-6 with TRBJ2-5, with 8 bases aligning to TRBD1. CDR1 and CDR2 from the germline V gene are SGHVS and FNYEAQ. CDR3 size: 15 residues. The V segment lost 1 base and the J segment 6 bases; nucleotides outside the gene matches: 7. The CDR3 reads CASSLGPQGAKTQYF. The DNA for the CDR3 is TGTGCCAGCAGCTTAGGTCCGCAGGGGGCGAAGACCCAGTACTTC.

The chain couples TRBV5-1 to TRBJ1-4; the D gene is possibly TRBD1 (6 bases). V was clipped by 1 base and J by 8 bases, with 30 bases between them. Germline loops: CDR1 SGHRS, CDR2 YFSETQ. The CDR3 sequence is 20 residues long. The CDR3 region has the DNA TGCGCCAGCAGCTTGACCTGGACCGGGACACAAAGAACCCCATCGGAAAAACTGTTTTTT. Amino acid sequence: CASSLTWTGTQRTPSEKLFF.